The entry below describes one TCR beta chain. The antigen remains undetermined. The data derive from a study of T cell clonotyping in hematopoietic cell transplantation. Study-wide points: Graft donor and pretransplant recipient Inverse Simpson Index values predicted broader posttransplant TCR diversity. Recipient TCR diversity dropped after transplant; expanded clonotypes rose from day 30 to 180. Few recipient clonotypes overlapped donors; over 95% were de novo at given depth. CD4 and CD8 repertoire contributions could not be separated without sorting.

The method was immunoSEQ multiplex PCR; TCRdb's version includes in-frame clones alone and lacks a portion of them. The repertoire holds tens of thousands of clones, with 95% as singletons. With 7 bases clipped from V and 8 bases from J, the junction kept 11 bases outside the gene matches. The germline V gene has CDR1 SNHLY and CDR2 FYNNEI. The CDR3 length is 15 residues. The TCR originated in a man between 25 and 39 years old in good health. Some clones in this sample may be carry-over from other donors' samples. The V gene is TRBV2, the J gene TRBJ1-6, with TRBD1 matching over 7 bases. The sample consisted of peripheral blood mononuclear cells. Here the CDR3 DNA reads TGTGCCAGCACCGGTCTTACAGGGGCTGATTCACCCCTCCACTTT. As protein: CASTGLTGADSPLHF.